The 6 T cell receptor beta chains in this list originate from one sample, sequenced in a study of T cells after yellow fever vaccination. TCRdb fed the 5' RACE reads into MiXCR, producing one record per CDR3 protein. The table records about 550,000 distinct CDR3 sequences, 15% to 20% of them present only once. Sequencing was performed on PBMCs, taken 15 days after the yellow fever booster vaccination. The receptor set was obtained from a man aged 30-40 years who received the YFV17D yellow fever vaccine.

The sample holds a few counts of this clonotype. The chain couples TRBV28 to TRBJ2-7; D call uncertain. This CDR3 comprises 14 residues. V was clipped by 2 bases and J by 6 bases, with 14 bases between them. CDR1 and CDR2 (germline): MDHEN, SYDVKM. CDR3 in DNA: TGTGCCAGCAGTTTAAGAGGAATTAACATCGAGCAGTACTTC. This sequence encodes CASSLRGINIEQYF.

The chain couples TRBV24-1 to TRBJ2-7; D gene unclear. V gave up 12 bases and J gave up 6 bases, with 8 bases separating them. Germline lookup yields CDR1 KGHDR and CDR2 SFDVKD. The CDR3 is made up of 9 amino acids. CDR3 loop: CASGPEQYF. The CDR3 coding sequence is TGTGCCTCCGGACCCGAGCAGTACTTC.

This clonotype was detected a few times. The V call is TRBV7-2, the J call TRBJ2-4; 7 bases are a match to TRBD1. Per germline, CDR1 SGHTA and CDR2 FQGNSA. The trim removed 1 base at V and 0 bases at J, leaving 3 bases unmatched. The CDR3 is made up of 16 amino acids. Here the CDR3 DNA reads TGTGCCAGCAGCTTAGGAAGGGGGCTAGCCAAAAACATTCAGTACTTC. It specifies CASSLGRGLAKNIQYF. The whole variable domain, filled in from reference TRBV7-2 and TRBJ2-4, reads GAGVSQSPSNKVTEKGKDVELRCDPISGHTALYWYRQSLGQGLEFLIYFQGNSAPDKSGLPSDRFSAERTGGSVSTLTIQRTQQEDSAVYLCASSLGRGLAKNIQYFGAGTRLSVL.

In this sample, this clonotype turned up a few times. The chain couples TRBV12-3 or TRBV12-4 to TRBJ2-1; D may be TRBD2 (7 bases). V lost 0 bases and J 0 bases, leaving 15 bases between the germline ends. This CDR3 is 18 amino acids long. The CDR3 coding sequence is TGTGCCAGCAGTTTAGCTGGCGGGGGCCCCAACTCCTACAATGAGCAGTTCTTC. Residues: CASSLAGGGPNSYNEQFF.

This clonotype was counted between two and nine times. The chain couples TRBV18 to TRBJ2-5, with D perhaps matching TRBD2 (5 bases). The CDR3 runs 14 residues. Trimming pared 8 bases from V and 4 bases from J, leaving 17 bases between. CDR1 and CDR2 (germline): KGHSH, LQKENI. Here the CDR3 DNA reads TGTGCCAGCGCATCCGGCTTAGGAGGAGAGACCCAGTACTTC. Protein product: CASASGLGGETQYF.

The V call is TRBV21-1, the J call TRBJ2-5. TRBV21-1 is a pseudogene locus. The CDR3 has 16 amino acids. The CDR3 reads CASSKGLRMYQETQYF. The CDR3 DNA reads TGTGCCAGCAGCAAAGGTCTCAGAATGTACCAAGAGACCCAGTACTTC.